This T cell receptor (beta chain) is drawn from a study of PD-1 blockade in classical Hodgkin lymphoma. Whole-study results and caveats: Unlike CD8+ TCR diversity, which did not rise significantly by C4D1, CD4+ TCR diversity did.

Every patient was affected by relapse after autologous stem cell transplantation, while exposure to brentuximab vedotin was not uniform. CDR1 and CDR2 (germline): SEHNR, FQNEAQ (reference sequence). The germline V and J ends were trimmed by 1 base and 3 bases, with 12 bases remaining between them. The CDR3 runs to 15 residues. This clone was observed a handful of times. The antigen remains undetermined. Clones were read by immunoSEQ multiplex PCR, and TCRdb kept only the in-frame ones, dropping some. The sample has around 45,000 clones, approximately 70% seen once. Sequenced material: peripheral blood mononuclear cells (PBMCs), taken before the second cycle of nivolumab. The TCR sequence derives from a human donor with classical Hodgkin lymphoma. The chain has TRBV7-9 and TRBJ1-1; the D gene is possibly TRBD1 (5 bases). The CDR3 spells CASSLVPGSDTEAFF. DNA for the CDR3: TGTGCCAGCAGCTTAGTACCAGGGTCGGACACTGAAGCTTTCTTT.